This T cell receptor (beta chain) was found in a study of monozygotic twins with inflammatory bowel disease. CDR3 size: 13 residues. TCRdb re-called the 5' RACE reads and gives one entry per CDR3 protein, without DNA. The table counts 150,000 to 200,000 distinct CDR3 sequences; 2.5% to 3% lies in the top ten. The chain combines TRBV12-3 or TRBV12-4 with TRBJ1-2; TCRdb reports TRBD1, a call that lacks DNA to check it against. The receptor was derived from a human donor with ulcerative colitis or Crohn's disease, or a healthy co-twin of an affected twin (not recorded which). Material: blood. The CDR3 protein is CASSLGQGYGYTF.